The 20 T cell receptor beta chains below all came from one sample that was sequenced in a study of T-cell memory formation after mild COVID-19. MiXCR, run by TCRdb on the 5' RACE reads, gives a single entry per CDR3 protein. The table lists about 360,000 distinct CDR3 sequences, under 15% of them singletons. Sequenced input: PBMCs or a T cell subset sorted from them (not recorded which). These receptors came from a man aged 18 to 30 who had mild COVID-19 (a few samples of this study predate the infection). Cell type and time point are not known.

The V and J genes are TRBV5-1 and TRBJ2-5; D might be TRBD2 (5 bases). The length of the CDR3 is 16 residues. Trimming removed 4 bases at V and 1 base at J, with 17 bases between. Germline V gene sequence: CDR1 SGHRS, CDR2 YFSETQ. CDR3 nucleotides: TGCGCCAGCAGCGGGTGGGCTAGCTCTATCCAAGAGACCCAGTACTTC. This sequence encodes CASSGWASSIQETQYF.

This clonotype came up many times. The rearrangement links TRBV12-3 or TRBV12-4 to TRBJ2-1, with no clear D. With 3 bases removed from V and 7 bases from J, the gap between germline ends came to 4 bases. This CDR3 is 11 amino acids long. In DNA form, the CDR3 reads TGTGCCAGCAGTTTTGTGAATGAGCAGTTCTTC. Protein product: CASSFVNEQFF.

The rearrangement uses TRBV20-1 and TRBJ1-1; D remains ambiguous. Germline V gene sequence: CDR1 DFQATT, CDR2 SNEGSKA (reference sequence). This CDR3 contains 12 residues. Trimming pared 7 bases from V and 2 bases from J, leaving 11 bases between. CDR3 residues: CSVLGPNTEAFF. The CDR3 DNA sequence: TGCAGTGTTCTCGGGCCAAACACTGAAGCTTTCTTT.

A few counts support this clonotype. The J gene is TRBJ1-5, the V gene TRBV2; possible D gene TRBD1, 5 bases. The CDR3 totals 13 residues. Germline V gene data show CDR1 as SNHLY and CDR2 as FYNNEI. The germline V and J ends were trimmed by 4 bases and 10 bases, with 14 bases remaining between them. DNA for the CDR3: TGTGCCAGCAGTGGGGGCGGGTTCCTTCCCCAGCATTTT. Protein product: CASSGGGFLPQHF.

This clonotype occurred a few times. The CDR3 DNA sequence: TGCAGCGTCCATATACAGGGAAGGACTGAAGCTTTCTTT. It codes for CSVHIQGRTEAFF. This chain links TRBV29-1 with TRBJ1-1; possibly TRBD1 for D (6 bases). Germline CDR1 reads SQVTM; CDR2 reads ANQGSEA. The CDR3 totals 13 residues. The V end lost 6 bases, the J end lost 5 bases, and 16 bases lay between the germline ends. The whole variable domain, remainder taken from reference TRBV29-1 and TRBJ1-1, is SAVISQKPSRDICQRGTSLTIQCQVDSQVTMMFWYRQQPGQSLTLIATANQGSEATYESGFVIDKFPISRPNLTFSTLTVSNMSPEDSSIYLCSVHIQGRTEAFFGQGTRLTVV.

This clonotype was seen a handful of times. The chain carries TRBV7-2 and TRBJ1-1, with no clear D. Germline assignment: CDR1 SGHTA and CDR2 FQGNSA. The CDR3 totals 15 residues. Deletions cut 1 base from V and 0 bases from J, with 9 bases between. The CDR3 region has the DNA TGTGCCAGCAGCTTAGGGCGGGCATTGAACACTGAAGCTTTCTTT. Residues: CASSLGRALNTEAFF.

This clonotype was counted between two and nine times. This chain joins TRBV7-2 and TRBJ2-3; D unclear. Trimming removed 2 bases from V and 0 bases from J, with 9 bases in between. The germline V gene encodes CDR1 SGHTA and CDR2 FQGNSA. The CDR3 has 15 residues. The DNA of the CDR3 is TGTGCCAGCAGCTTATATCAGAGAAGCACAGATACGCAGTATTTT. Its protein product is CASSLYQRSTDTQYF.

The genes are TRBV15 and TRBJ2-5; D is undetermined. V was cut by 8 bases and J by 5 bases, with 15 bases left in between. This CDR3 has 13 amino acids. CDR1 is LNHNV, CDR2 YYDKDF, per germline (reference sequence). The CDR3 DNA reads TGTGCCACCCATGGACGGGTTAGCGAGACCCAGTACTTC. Translation gives CATHGRVSETQYF.

At least ten counts were recorded for this clonotype. The chain recombines TRBV7-2 with TRBJ2-3; a weak D match, TRBD1 (6 bases). This CDR3 region has 14 residues. The ends were cut back, 7 bases at V and 3 bases at J, with 14 bases in the middle. The V gene's germline CDR1 is SGHTA and CDR2 FQGNSA. CDR3 sequence: CASTPFQGTDTQYF. CDR3 coding DNA: TGTGCCAGCACCCCGTTTCAGGGGACAGATACGCAGTATTTT. The variable domain in full, with the rest retrieved from reference TRBV7-2 and TRBJ2-3, is GAGVSQSPSNKVTEKGKDVELRCDPISGHTALYWYRQSLGQGLEFLIYFQGNSAPDKSGLPSDRFSAERTGGSVSTLTIQRTQQEDSAVYLCASTPFQGTDTQYFGPGTRLTVL.

This clonotype was counted many times. The gene calls are TRBV5-1 and TRBJ2-7, with D possibly being TRBD1 (5 bases). CDR1 is SGHRS, CDR2 YFSETQ, per germline. V gave up 7 bases and J gave up 4 bases, with 12 bases separating them. The CDR3 runs to 12 residues. This chain's CDR3 is CASAAGNYEQYF. The CDR3 DNA sequence: TGCGCCAGCGCAGCAGGGAATTACGAGCAGTACTTC.

This chain links TRBV5-1 with TRBJ1-1; 9 bases match TRBD1. This CDR3 is built from 15 residues. Germline CDR1 is SGHRS and CDR2 is YFSETQ. Germline trimming cut 4 bases from V and 4 bases from J; bases unmatched to any gene: 8. CDR3 residues: CASSASGTGSTEAFF. The CDR3 coding sequence is TGCGCCAGCAGCGCCTCAGGGACAGGGAGCACTGAAGCTTTCTTT.

This clonotype was seen more than once but under ten times. V gene TRBV15 combines with J gene TRBJ2-1; D is uncertain. This CDR3 region has 15 residues. V lost 5 bases, J lost 1 base, and 12 bases lay in between. Germline CDR1 reads LNHNV; CDR2 reads YYDKDF (reference sequence). The CDR3 DNA reads as TGTGCCACCAGCCAGATAGGGAATTCCTACAATGAGCAGTTCTTC. Amino acids: CATSQIGNSYNEQFF.

J is TRBJ2-3 and V is TRBV7-2; D remains unclear. The length of the CDR3 is 15 residues. Germline V gene lookup returns CDR1 SGHTA and CDR2 FQGNSA. V was cut by 5 bases and J by 0 bases, with 12 bases left in between. The CDR3 here is CASSPRVSSTDTQYF. Written as DNA, the CDR3 is TGTGCCAGCAGCCCCAGAGTATCTAGCACAGATACGCAGTATTTT.

The table lists this clonotype with a few counts. This chain uses TRBV20-1 with TRBJ2-5; TRBD2 matches 8 bases. Per germline, CDR1 DFQATT and CDR2 SNEGSKA (reference sequence). CDR3 length: 15 amino acids. V lost 0 bases, J lost 1 base, and 4 bases stayed unmatched. This CDR3 reads CSARDARGAQETQYF. CDR3 in DNA: TGCAGTGCTAGAGATGCGCGGGGGGCCCAAGAGACCCAGTACTTC.

The V gene is TRBV18, the J gene TRBJ1-4; a possible D gene is TRBD1 (5 bases). The length of the CDR3 is 15 residues. Germline CDR1 is KGHSH and CDR2 is LQKENI. Trimming took 2 bases from V and 8 from J, leaving 15 bases between them. This chain's CDR3 is CASSPEYQGGEKLFF. The CDR3 coding sequence is TGTGCCAGCTCACCAGAATACCAGGGTGGAGAAAAACTGTTTTTT.

This clonotype was observed a few times. The CDR3 DNA reads as TGTGCCAGCAGTGCGCCGGACAGGGGTAAACATGAGCAGTTCTTC. Protein product: CASSAPDRGKHEQFF. The chain is built from TRBV6-1 and TRBJ2-1, with 9 bases lining up with TRBD1. CDR1 is MNHNS and CDR2 is SASEGT in the germline V gene. J gave up 8 bases and V 4 bases, and 9 bases lay outside the gene matches. This CDR3 has 15 amino acids.

The chain links TRBV7-9 to TRBJ1-1; 11 positions match TRBD1. Germline CDR1 and CDR2: SEHNR and FQNEAQ (reference sequence). This CDR3 comprises 17 residues. J was trimmed by 3 bases and V by 4 bases; bases with no gene match: 10. The CDR3 DNA is TGTGCCAGCAGCTCTAATGCCGGGACAGGGGGTGACACTGAAGCTTTCTTT. Its translation: CASSSNAGTGGDTEAFF.

The rearrangement joins TRBV14 to TRBJ2-3; weak D call: TRBD2 (6 bases). With 4 bases removed from V and 8 bases from J, the gap between germline ends came to 13 bases. The CDR3 loop spans 13 amino acids. CDR1 is SGHDN, CDR2 FVKESK, per germline. The CDR3 nucleotides read TGTGCCAGCAGCCCCCGCGGGGTCGCTACGCAGTATTTT. Its protein is CASSPRGVATQYF.

This clonotype was detected many times. V usage is TRBV10-3 and J usage is TRBJ2-3; 14 bases map to TRBD2. The CDR3 sequence is 16 residues long. Trimming removed 11 bases from V and 7 bases from J; junction bases left unmatched: 14. Germline V lookup: CDR1 ENHRY, CDR2 SYGVKD. Here the CDR3 reads CAVQEPTSGGANTQYF. In nucleotides, the CDR3 is TGTGCCGTTCAGGAACCGACTAGCGGGGGGGCAAATACGCAGTATTTT.

Comment on this clonotype: An end of the junction differs from the germline gene, which may be a read error. V gene TRBV7-2 combines with J gene TRBJ1-5; D is ambiguous. This CDR3 has 15 residues. The germline V gene has CDR1 SGHTA and CDR2 FQGNSA. CDR3 sequence: CASSLEPSSSQPQHF. In DNA, the CDR3 is TGTGCCAGCAGCTTAGAGCCCTCAAGCAGTCAGCCCCAGCATTTT.